The 13 T cell receptor beta chains given below trace back to one sample, sequenced in a study of blood T cells in healthy people across ages. Next came a second PCR, run for roughly 6 to 11 cycles, which used a sample-barcoded 5' primer along with a J-beta primer mix. TCRdb passed the 5' RACE reads through MiXCR, listing each CDR3 protein once. The sample comprises about 2 million distinct CDR3 sequences, 40% to 55% of which are singletons, and less than 2.5% rests with the top ten. Input material: blood. The source of these receptors is a middle-aged woman in good health.

This clonotype occurred a few times. This sequence joins TRBV7-2 and TRBJ2-4; D remains unclear. Germline CDR1 reads SGHTA; CDR2 reads FQGNSA. Trimming took 5 bases from V and 7 from J, leaving 18 bases between them. This CDR3 is built from 15 residues. The CDR3 protein is CASSAGRQGLNIQYF. CDR3 nucleotides: TGTGCCAGCAGCGCCGGACGTCAAGGGCTGAACATTCAGTACTTC.

V usage is TRBV5-1 and J usage is TRBJ2-5, with 15 positions matching TRBD2. CDR1 and CDR2 (germline): SGHRS, YFSETQ. Trimming at V came to 3 bases and at J to 2 bases, leaving 5 bases not matched to a gene. This CDR3 region has 17 residues. The CDR3 coding sequence is TGCGCCAGCAGCTCCTTAGGGACTAGCGGGGGGCAAGAGACCCAGTACTTC. Protein sequence: CASSSLGTSGGQETQYF.

J is TRBJ1-4 and V is TRBV18, with D hard to call. The CDR3 is 15 amino acids. V was pared by 4 bases and J by 0 bases, with 9 bases between. Germline V gene data show CDR1 as KGHSH and CDR2 as LQKENI. The CDR3 region has the DNA TGTGCCAGCTCACTTAACACCGCAACTAATGAAAAACTGTTTTTT. This sequence encodes CASSLNTATNEKLFF.

The chain carries TRBV6-2 or TRBV6-3 and TRBJ1-2, with D unclear. The CDR3 has 12 residues. The V end lost 4 bases, the J end lost 11 bases, and 14 bases lay between the germline ends. Germline lookup yields CDR1 MNHEY and CDR2 SVGEGT. CDR3 in amino acids: CASSSGRTRYTF. CDR3 bases: TGTGCCAGCAGTTCCGGACGTACTCGGTACACCTTC.

This chain connects TRBV5-6 to TRBJ1-2; possibly TRBD1 for D (5 bases). The CDR3 length is 14 residues. CDR1 and CDR2 (germline): SGHDT, YYEEEE. With 5 bases removed from V and 11 bases from J, the gap between germline ends came to 22 bases. Written as DNA, the CDR3 is TGTGCCAGCAGGTTTGGGACCATAATGCTCTCATACACCTTC. This encodes CASRFGTIMLSYTF. The full variable domain, in which reference TRBV5-6 and TRBJ1-2 provide the parts outside the CDR3, is DAGVTQSPTHLIKTRGQQVTLRCSPKSGHDTVSWYQQALGQGPQFIFQYYEEEERQRGNFPDRFSGHQFPNYSSELNVNALLLGDSALYLCASRFGTIMLSYTFGSGTRLTVV.

This sequence joins TRBV2 and TRBJ2-7; D remains unclear. Between the trimmed V and J ends, which lost 6 bases and 0 bases, there was a span of 12 bases. The germline CDR1 and CDR2 sequences are SNHLY and FYNNEI. This CDR3 has 14 amino acids. CDR3 nucleotides: TGTGCCAGCAGGCCCGACACTTACTCCTACGAGCAGTACTTC. This gives the protein CASRPDTYSYEQYF.

This clonotype was seen a handful of times. This chain joins TRBV28 and TRBJ2-1, with D perhaps assigned TRBD1 or TRBD2 (6 bases each). Germline V gene sequence: CDR1 MDHEN, CDR2 SYDVKM. The CDR3 has 17 amino acids. Trimming cost V 3 bases and J 2 bases, with 17 bases left between them. CDR3 coding DNA: TGTGCCAGCAGTTTGCCACAGGGACTCACAACCTACAATGAGCAGTTCTTC. Its protein is CASSLPQGLTTYNEQFF.

This clonotype occurred once. An end of the junction does not agree with germline; a read error may underlie this. V usage is TRBV9 and J usage is TRBJ1-2, with TRBD1 matching over 7 bases. Germline CDR1 and CDR2: SGDLS and YYNGEE. The CDR3 contains 17 residues. The CDR3 nucleotides are TGTGCCAGCAGCGACTCGACAGGGCGATATTCGAACTATGGCTGCACCTTC. Protein product: CASSDSTGRYSNYGCTF.

There are many counts of this clonotype. The chain recombines TRBV29-1 with TRBJ2-3; D unresolved. The germline CDR1 and CDR2 sequences are SQVTM and ANQGSEA. V lost 1 base, J lost 1 base, and 6 bases lay in between. This CDR3 has 13 residues. Here the CDR3 reads CSVEGLRTDTQYF. CDR3 nucleotides: TGCAGCGTTGAAGGGCTGCGCACAGATACGCAGTATTTT.

The chain links TRBV3-1 to TRBJ1-2; possible D gene TRBD1, 6 bases. The V and J ends lost 0 bases and 6 bases respectively, with 8 bases between them. The CDR3 runs to 13 residues. CDR1 is LGHDT, CDR2 YNNKEL, per germline (reference sequence). The CDR3 reads CASSQDSGDGYTF. The CDR3 DNA reads TGTGCCAGCAGCCAAGACTCAGGGGATGGCTACACCTTC. Using reference TRBV3-1 and TRBJ1-2 for the parts outside the CDR3, the full variable domain is DTAVSQTPKYLVTQMGNDKSIKCEQNLGHDTMYWYKQDSKKFLKIMFSYNNKELIINETVPNRFSPKSPDKAHLNLHINSLELGDSAVYFCASSQDSGDGYTFGSGTRLTVV.

This clonotype was detected a few times. The V gene is TRBV29-1, the J gene TRBJ2-5; TRBD1 matches 7 bases. Per the germline V gene, CDR1 is SQVTM and CDR2 is ANQGSEA. The V segment lost 6 bases and the J segment 4 bases; nucleotides outside the gene matches: 8. The CDR3 consists of 13 residues. The CDR3 nucleotides read TGCAGCGTCGGGGTAGGGGGCCGAGAGACCCAGTACTTC. Amino acid sequence: CSVGVGGRETQYF. The whole variable domain, remainder taken from reference TRBV29-1 and TRBJ2-5, is SAVISQKPSRDICQRGTSLTIQCQVDSQVTMMFWYRQQPGQSLTLIATANQGSEATYESGFVIDKFPISRPNLTFSTLTVSNMSPEDSSIYLCSVGVGGRETQYFGPGTRLLVL.

V and J are TRBV6-5 and TRBJ2-1; 11 bases agree with TRBD1. Germline trimming cut 6 bases from V and 7 bases from J; bases unmatched to any gene: 8. CDR1 and CDR2 from the germline V gene are MNHEY and SVGAGI. The CDR3 spans 15 residues. Here the CDR3 DNA reads TGTGCCAGCAGAGCAGCGAGGGACAGGGGGAATGAGCAGTTCTTC. It is translated as CASRAARDRGNEQFF.

Note on this clonotype: A much bigger clone sits one base away, suggesting this may be a read error. The V gene is TRBV7-2, the J gene TRBJ2-5; tentatively, D is TRBD2 (6 bases). Per germline, CDR1 SGHTA and CDR2 FQGNSA. V lost 3 bases and J lost 5, with 13 bases in between. This CDR3 has 14 residues. Here the CDR3 reads CASSFFGGWETQYF. As DNA, the CDR3 is TGTGCCAGCAGCTTCTTCGGAGGGTGGGAGACCCAGTACTTC.